This T cell receptor (beta chain) was retrieved from a study of shared clonotypes between healthy human individuals. The study, taken as a whole, reports: The rarefaction results pointed to incomplete sorted-subset sequencing despite large depth.

Recent acute infections and vaccinations were absent in the healthy HIV-negative adult donors. TCRdb keeps only in-frame clones here, not all; method: immunoSEQ multiplex PCR. The repertoire holds just over 2,000,000 clones, roughly 96% seen once, with 0.1% to 0.15% in the top ten. Turning to this clone: What it binds is not known.

This TCR came from a man younger than 30 in good health. Material: naive CD4+ T cells sorted from blood. The subset is: CD45RA+ positively selected.

The CDR3 coding sequence is TGTGCCAGCAGTTTGCGCGTTAATTCACCCCTCCACTTT. Its translation is CASSLRVNSPLHF. J is TRBJ1-6 and V is TRBV6-5; no reliable D call. Germline V gene sequence: CDR1 MNHEY, CDR2 SVGAGI. The CDR3 loop spans 13 amino acids. The germline V and J ends were trimmed by 4 bases and 6 bases, with 7 bases remaining between them.